This T cell receptor beta chain was sequenced for a study of T cells after yellow fever vaccination (dated by TCRdb to between 2019 and 2020). In terms of the full investigation: The SMART-Seq v4 Ultra Low Input RNA kit was used to prepare libraries from fractions with low cell numbers. Two healthy male donors, one aged 18 to 30 and one aged 30 to 40 years, made up the cohort. To follow T-cell clones before and after both primary and booster YFV17D yellow fever vaccination, bulk TCR alpha and beta repertoires underwent longitudinal sequencing. Blood was collected at multiple timepoints before and after primary and secondary immunization, and bulk PBMC replicates and cell subsets were isolated. General findings and caveats noted by the study authors: A small share of clonotypes was detected in both CD4 and CD8 compartments, with the overlap likely arising from convergent recombination. Most clones expanded after primary vaccination (approximately 97% of CD4 and around nine tenths of CD8) were re-detected after the booster, suggesting that broad memory maintenance occurred. Computational filtering was required because FACS-sorted repertoires could contain abundant contaminating clonotypes from the bulk population. Because only two donors were included in the study, the extent to which the findings can be generalized is limited. The secondary T-cell response was weaker than the primary response but faster, peaking on day 5 instead of day 15.

This clonotype has a handful of counts. The antigen it binds to is not known. Base-call qualities are not available, and no considerably larger clone is one nucleotide away. In light of the paper, this sample's treatment or condition label describes: live attenuated yellow fever vaccine strain. PBMCs were isolated from peripheral blood using a standard Ficoll-Paque protocol. CD4 and CD8 T-cell fractions were isolated with Dynabeads CD4 and CD8 positive selection kits. RNA was extracted with TriZol from bulk PBMCs, CD4 and CD8 fractions, and dextramer-positive and dextramer-negative fractions. Synthesis of TCR cDNA relied on 5'RACE template switching, a step that introduced a universal primer site along with unique molecular identifiers. Priming of cDNA synthesis was performed from both the TCR alpha and TCR beta constant segments. Libraries were amplified in two PCR steps, with sample barcodes and sequencing adapters added in the second step. Sequencing of libraries was done on Illumina HiSeq 2500 (2x100 bp) or NovaSeq (2x150 bp). In the source study's methods: MIGEC was used to demultiplex reads and collapse the reads into UMI consensus sequences, and MiXCR was used for V(D)J alignment. Clonotypes responding to the vaccine were identified with edgeR on replicate PBMC samples, with the criteria of FDR below 0.01 and a log2 fold change above 5 up to day 15. Each bulk clonotype received a CD4 or CD8 identity based on whether the sequenced CD4 or CD8 repertoire contained that clonotype at higher abundance. TCRdb redid the processing of the public reads, applying fastp at Q25 and MiXCR, and retained in-frame beta chains. Duplicate CDR3 protein sequences are folded into a single record with the most common DNA and genes. TCRdb's processing, not the study's, gives the V and J calls here. The table for this sample lists about 150,000 distinct CDR3 sequences; about 7% of them were counted only once. The top ten constitute more than 0.6% of the sample.

The sequence was collected from a man younger than 45 who received the YFV17D yellow fever vaccine. Material: CD4+ T cells sorted from PBMCs, obtained 10 days after the yellow fever booster vaccination.

The DNA is TGCGCCAGCAGCTCCCTTAAGGGAGGAGAGCAGTACTTC. It specifies CASSSLKGGEQYF. The chain employs TRBV4-3 and TRBJ2-7; TRBD2 is possibly the D segment (6 matching bases). V and J are truncated by 5 bases and 7 bases respectively, leaving an intervening sequence of 15 bases. From the cysteine through the phenylalanine, the CDR3 covers 13 amino acids. The retained sequence is limited to the CDR3, 39 bases, with the frame set at the first base. The CDR1 and CDR2 encoded by the germline V gene are LGHNA and YSLEER.